Each of the 28 T cell receptor beta chains below was sequenced from the same sample in a study of blood T cell repertoires in COVID-19. Here immunoSEQ multiplex PCR was the method, and the copy in TCRdb shows in-frame clones only, minus some. The data show fewer than 400,000 clones, with 85% seen just once and under 2% held by the top ten. Sequenced material: PBMCs or T cells enriched from blood (not recorded which). These receptors all come from a woman in her twenties or thirties who had been exposed to COVID-19.

V usage is TRBV9 and J usage is TRBJ1-4; 7 bases are a match to TRBD1. V lost 4 bases and J lost 3; bases outside the gene matches: 6. The CDR3 extends over 15 amino acids. Germline V gene sequence: CDR1 SGDLS, CDR2 YYNGEE. DNA for the CDR3: TGTGCCAGCAGCTTGACGACAGGGCCTAATGAAAAACTGTTTTTT. Its protein is CASSLTTGPNEKLFF.

This sequence joins TRBV11-1 and TRBJ2-3; TRBD2 matches at 8 bases. Germline CDR1 and CDR2: SGHAT and FQDESV (reference sequence). The CDR3 has 14 amino acids. V lost 5 bases and J lost 3; bases outside the gene matches: 4. CDR3 protein: CASSPREGTDTQYF. CDR3 in DNA: TGTGCCAGCAGCCCCCGGGAGGGAACAGATACGCAGTATTTT.

The chain employs TRBV9 and TRBJ2-1; 7 bases fit TRBD2. This CDR3 contains 15 residues. From germline, CDR1 is SGDLS and CDR2 YYNGEE. The V segment lost 0 bases and the J segment 9 bases; nucleotides outside the gene matches: 9. CDR3 amino acids: CASSVVLAAQAEQFF. The CDR3 region has the DNA TGTGCCAGCAGCGTAGTTCTAGCGGCTCAGGCTGAGCAGTTCTTC.

This CDR3 reads CASSYERGREKLFF. DNA of the CDR3: TGTGCCAGCAGTTACGAGCGAGGCCGTGAAAAACTGTTTTTT. This chain joins TRBV6-5 and TRBJ1-4; no clear D gene. CDR3 length: 14 amino acids. Per germline, CDR1 MNHEY and CDR2 SVGAGI. Trimming took 2 bases from V and 7 from J, leaving 11 bases between them.

The V call is TRBV5-1, the J call TRBJ2-6; D is undetermined. CDR1 is SGHRS and CDR2 is YFSETQ in the germline V gene. V was cut by 2 bases and J by 0 bases, with 6 bases left in between. CDR3 length: 15 residues. CDR3 DNA: TGCGCCAGCAGCTTTTCGGGCTCTGGGGCCAACGTCCTGACTTTC. This translates into CASSFSGSGANVLTF. The entire variable domain, with the rest obtained from reference TRBV5-1 and TRBJ2-6, is as follows: KAGVTQTPRYLIKTRGQQVTLSCSPISGHRSVSWYQQTPGQGLQFLFEYFSETQRNKGNFPGRFSGRQFSNSRSEMNVSTLELGDSALYLCASSFSGSGANVLTFGAGSRLTVL.

The rearrangement links TRBV12-3 or TRBV12-4 to TRBJ2-7; D uncertain. Deletions cut 2 bases from V and 5 bases from J, with 7 bases between. The CDR3 covers 12 residues. CDR3 loop: CASSLQADEQYF. The CDR3 region has the DNA TGTGCCAGCAGTTTACAAGCCGACGAGCAGTACTTC.

The chain couples TRBV2 to TRBJ1-5, with D hard to call. Germline V gives CDR1 SNHLY, CDR2 FYNNEI. The CDR3 spans 12 residues. The ends were cut back, 5 bases at V and 4 bases at J, with 6 bases in the middle. The CDR3 coding sequence is TGTGCCAGCAGTTACAGAAATCAGCCCCAGCATTTT. It specifies CASSYRNQPQHF.

The chain has TRBV4-1 and TRBJ1-5; the match to TRBD1 covers 7 bases. CDR3 length: 15 residues. The germline V gene encodes CDR1 MGHRA and CDR2 YSYEKL. After removal of 3 bases from V and 5 bases from J, the junction contained 7 bases not matched to a gene. The CDR3 nucleotides read TGCGCCAGCAGCCAGGCCGGGACAGAATATCAGCCCCAGCATTTT. This sequence encodes CASSQAGTEYQPQHF.

The V call is TRBV7-2, the J call TRBJ1-6; a possible D gene is TRBD1 (5 bases). The germline CDR1 and CDR2 sequences are SGHTA and FQGNSA. This CDR3 contains 14 residues. V lost 0 bases and J lost 7, with 7 bases in between. CDR3 residues: CASSLATANSPLHF. CDR3 nucleotide sequence: TGTGCCAGCAGCTTAGCGACAGCGAATTCACCCCTCCACTTT.

This clone was seen just once. This chain connects TRBV5-1 to TRBJ2-1, with D perhaps matching TRBD2 (5 bases). The germline V gene encodes CDR1 SGHRS and CDR2 YFSETQ. The CDR3 sequence is 16 residues long. The V end was cut by 5 bases, the J end by 7 bases, with 22 bases between. The CDR3 nucleotides are TGCGCCAGCAGGCCCGAGACTACCCCCACGGGGAATGAGCAGTTCTTC. Protein product: CASRPETTPTGNEQFF.

This clone was picked up a small number of times. This chain joins TRBV28 and TRBJ2-1; TRBD1 aligns across 10 bases. V lost 6 bases, J lost 5 bases, and 16 bases stayed unmatched. The CDR3 runs to 18 residues. Germline V gene sequence: CDR1 MDHEN, CDR2 SYDVKM. This CDR3 is CASRTSHPDRGRDNEQFF. The CDR3 DNA reads as TGTGCCAGCAGAACCTCGCACCCCGACAGGGGGCGAGACAATGAGCAGTTCTTC.

This clone was detected only a few times. The gene calls are TRBV7-8 and TRBJ1-2; D is perhaps TRBD1 (6 bases). The V end was cut by 5 bases, the J end by 3 bases, with 13 bases between. This CDR3 has 14 residues. Per germline, CDR1 SGHVS and CDR2 FQNEAQ. The CDR3 region is CASSRGGQDYGYTF. The DNA of the CDR3 is TGTGCCAGCAGCCGCGGGGGGCAGGACTATGGCTACACCTTC.

The table lists this clone with a few counts. The rearrangement links TRBV7-8 to TRBJ2-7; TRBD2 matches 7 bases. The CDR3 runs to 15 residues. CDR1 and CDR2 (germline): SGHVS, FQNEAQ. Germline trimming cut 1 base from V and 4 bases from J; bases unmatched to any gene: 7. Here the CDR3 reads CASSLGGTKSYEQYF. CDR3 sequence (DNA): TGTGCCAGCAGCTTAGGGGGGACTAAATCTTACGAGCAGTACTTC.

This rearrangement joins TRBV7-3 to TRBJ2-1, with 11 bases aligning to TRBD2. The trim removed 5 bases at V and 8 bases at J, leaving 11 bases unmatched. CDR3 size: 16 residues. CDR1 and CDR2 (germline): SGHTA, FQGTGA. The CDR3 nucleotides read TGTGCCAGCAGCGGTTTAGCGGGAGGGGGACCCCATGAGCAGTTCTTC. Its translation is CASSGLAGGGPHEQFF.

The table lists this clone with a count of one. The chain uses TRBV27 and TRBJ1-2; D remains ambiguous. V lost 5 bases, J lost 6 bases, and 13 bases lay in between. The CDR3 is 13 amino acids. Looked up from germline, CDR1 is MNHEY and CDR2 is SMNVEV (reference sequence). CDR3 DNA sequence: TGTGCCAGCAGTGGCACTGCAGGCAATGGCTACACCTTC. Translating gives CASSGTAGNGYTF.

This chain links TRBV30 with TRBJ1-2; tentative D call: TRBD1 (6 bases). V lost 5 bases and J lost 4, with 17 bases in between. CDR1 is GTSNPN and CDR2 is SVGIG in the germline V gene (reference sequence). The CDR3 runs 14 residues. Here the CDR3 DNA reads TGTGCCTGGTTATGGGGCGGGGGGGCCTATGGCTACACCTTC. Translation gives CAWLWGGGAYGYTF.

The V and J genes are TRBV19 and TRBJ2-3, with 7 bases that match TRBD1. Germline lookup yields CDR1 LNHDA and CDR2 SQIVND (reference sequence). The CDR3 sequence is 13 residues long. The J segment lost 6 bases and the V segment lost 4 bases, leaving 4 bases of the junction unmatched. CDR3 bases: TGTGCCAGTAGTACGACAGGGTCCGATACGCAGTATTTT. Protein product: CASSTTGSDTQYF. Looking up the rest from reference TRBV19 and TRBJ2-3 gives the full variable domain: DGGITQSPKYLFRKEGQNVTLSCEQNLNHDAMYWYRQDPGQGLRLIYYSQIVNDFQKGDIAEGYSVSREKKESFPLTVTSAQKNPTAFYLCASSTTGSDTQYFGPGTRLTVL.

The chain is built from TRBV19 and TRBJ1-1; 7 positions match TRBD1. Trimming at V came to 6 bases and at J to 2 bases, leaving 9 bases not matched to a gene. CDR3 length: 15 amino acids. From germline, CDR1 is LNHDA and CDR2 SQIVND (reference sequence). The CDR3 DNA sequence: TGTGCCAGTAGATTGACGGGACAGAGAAACACTGAAGCTTTCTTT. Its translation: CASRLTGQRNTEAFF.

V is TRBV4-2 and J is TRBJ2-2; 14 positions agree with TRBD2. The CDR3 is 19 residues long. The V segment lost 1 base and the J segment 2 bases; nucleotides outside the gene matches: 6. The V gene's germline CDR1 is LGHNA and CDR2 YNFKEQ. The CDR3 DNA is TGTGCCAGCAGCCAAGTTGGGACTAGCGGGGGCCGAAACACCGGGGAGCTGTTTTTT. The encoded protein is CASSQVGTSGGRNTGELFF.

The V call is TRBV10-1, the J call TRBJ2-3; possibly TRBD2 for D (6 bases). The germline gives CDR1 WNHNN, CDR2 SYGVQD (reference sequence). The CDR3 length is 14 residues. V was pared by 9 bases and J by 5 bases, with 18 bases between. The CDR3 DNA reads TGCGCCAGTTCCAGGGCTTTGGGGGGAGATACGCAGTATTTT. Protein: CASSRALGGDTQYF.

The chain couples TRBV5-6 to TRBJ2-1; no firm D call. The germline V gene encodes CDR1 SGHDT and CDR2 YYEEEE. The CDR3 totals 11 residues. V gave up 4 bases and J gave up 4 bases, with 3 bases separating them. In nucleotides, the CDR3 is TGTGCCAGCAGCGCGTACAATGAGCAGTTCTTC. Encoded protein: CASSAYNEQFF.

The V gene is TRBV6-2 or TRBV6-3, the J gene TRBJ1-1; D is undetermined. Between the trimmed V and J ends, which lost 5 bases and 4 bases, there was a span of 5 bases. The CDR3 spans 11 residues. CDR1 and CDR2 from the germline V gene are MNHEY and SVGEGT. This CDR3 reads CASSQITEAFF. The CDR3 DNA follows: TGTGCCAGCAGTCAGATCACTGAAGCTTTCTTT.

V is TRBV6-5 and J is TRBJ1-1, with no clear D. This CDR3 spans 12 amino acids. Looked up from germline, CDR1 is MNHEY and CDR2 is SVGAGI. V lost 8 bases and J 6 bases, leaving 13 bases between the germline ends. CDR3 sequence: CASWVSRAEAFF. The CDR3 DNA sequence: TGTGCCAGCTGGGTATCGAGGGCTGAAGCTTTCTTT.

The J gene is TRBJ1-2, the V gene TRBV9, with unresolved D. CDR1 is SGDLS, CDR2 YYNGEE, per germline. The CDR3 length is 15 residues. V lost 4 bases to trimming and J lost 12 bases, with 25 bases between them. The CDR3 DNA sequence: TGTGCCAGCAGCCCAGGAGGGAGCGCCGTCTTGAAGAACACCTTC. The encoded protein is CASSPGGSAVLKNTF.

This clone has only one observation. The gene calls are TRBV28 and TRBJ1-2; no firm D call. In germline, CDR1 is MDHEN, CDR2 SYDVKM. V lost 2 bases and J lost 7, with 23 bases in between. The CDR3 is made up of 17 amino acids. CDR3 amino acids: CASSLGRAGSGPIGYTF. The CDR3 nucleotides are TGTGCCAGCAGTTTAGGCCGGGCAGGCAGCGGGCCCATTGGCTACACCTTC.

CDR3 DNA: TGTGCCAGCAGTTTAGGGTTGAAGGGGGCGAAGGGCAATCAGCCCCAGCATTTT. Protein: CASSLGLKGAKGNQPQHF. The chain joins TRBV28 to TRBJ1-5; 7 bases agree with TRBD1. The CDR3 consists of 18 residues. With 2 bases clipped from V and 2 bases from J, the junction kept 12 bases outside the gene matches. The V gene's germline CDR1 is MDHEN and CDR2 SYDVKM.

The chain carries TRBV7-8 and TRBJ2-7; tentative D call: TRBD2 (6 bases). The germline V and J ends were trimmed by 4 bases and 7 bases, with 17 bases remaining between them. Germline lookup yields CDR1 SGHVS and CDR2 FQNEAQ. This CDR3 is built from 14 residues. The CDR3 loop reads CASSSTEEGREQYF. CDR3 nucleotides: TGTGCCAGCAGCTCGACGGAGGAGGGTCGGGAGCAGTACTTC.

V is TRBV28 and J is TRBJ2-7, with 11 bases fitting TRBD2. Looked up from germline, CDR1 is MDHEN and CDR2 is SYDVKM. The CDR3 runs to 22 residues. The V segment lost 6 bases and the J segment 0 bases; nucleotides outside the gene matches: 25. The CDR3 spells CASSTVKGATSGGIARSYEQYF. CDR3 coding DNA: TGTGCCAGCAGCACTGTCAAGGGGGCTACTAGCGGGGGCATCGCCCGCTCCTACGAGCAGTACTTC.